Below, one TCR beta chain is given with its context. Its antigen remains unknown. An end of the junction does not agree with germline; a read error may underlie this. CDR1 is ENHRY and CDR2 is SYGVKD in the germline V gene. The CDR3 consists of 16 residues. The study amplified TCR beta CDR3 regions using RNA transcripts. HTBI primers were employed in first-round RT-PCR, then a second-round multiplex PCR followed. Via MiXCR, TCRdb re-called the multiplex PCR reads, giving one row per CDR3 protein. The table includes about 740,000 distinct CDR3 sequences, roughly two fifths detected once. This specimen comes from a study of Graves' ophthalmopathy and Graves' hyperthyroidism. Study-wide findings and caveats: A 13-signature model separated ophthalmopathy from stable hyperthyroidism, reaching roughly 85% sensitivity and around 81% specificity cross-validated. The authors also found most expanded thyroid clonotypes above 0.001 frequency in blood.

The material sequenced was peripheral blood. The chain joins TRBV10-3 to TRBJ2-2, with 8 bases identical to TRBD1. This TCR derives from an adult man with Graves' ophthalmopathy. The CDR3 DNA sequence: TGTGCCAGCAGTGAAAGGGACAGGAGCTACACCGGGGAGCTGTTTTTT. This gives the protein CASSERDRSYTGELFF.